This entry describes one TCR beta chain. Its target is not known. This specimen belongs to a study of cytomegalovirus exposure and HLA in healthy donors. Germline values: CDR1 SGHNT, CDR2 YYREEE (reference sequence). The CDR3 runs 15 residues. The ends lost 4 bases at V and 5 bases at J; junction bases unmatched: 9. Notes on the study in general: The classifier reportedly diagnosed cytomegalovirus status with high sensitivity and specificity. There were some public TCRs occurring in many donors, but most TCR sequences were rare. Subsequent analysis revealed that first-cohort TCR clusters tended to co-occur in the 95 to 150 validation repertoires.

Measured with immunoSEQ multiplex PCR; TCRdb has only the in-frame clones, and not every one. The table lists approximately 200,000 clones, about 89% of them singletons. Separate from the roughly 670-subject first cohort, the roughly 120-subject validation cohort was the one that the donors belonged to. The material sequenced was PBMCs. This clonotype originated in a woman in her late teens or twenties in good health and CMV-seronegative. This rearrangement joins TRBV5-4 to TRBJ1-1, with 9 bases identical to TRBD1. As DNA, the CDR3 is TGTGCCAGCAGCCTCCCGGGACAGGGAAAGACTGAAGCTTTCTTT. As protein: CASSLPGQGKTEAFF.